This T cell receptor beta chain was recorded in a study of early T cells in non-severe SARS-CoV-2 infection. This clonotype was seen a few times. Its antigen is not known. The study's findings and limits: The VDJdb matching leaned toward anti-spike CD8 responses and overlooked private and CD4 specificities.

Trimming stripped 8 bases from V and 0 bases from J, with 18 bases between. The CDR3 spans 15 residues. Germline V lookup: CDR1 SQVTM, CDR2 ANQGSEA. Each single cDNA molecule received a unique molecular identifier. TCRdb re-derived calls from the 5' RACE reads in MiXCR, one entry per CDR3 protein. Of about 37,000 distinct CDR3 sequences listed, 5% to 6.5% were seen once; the top ten hold roughly 25%. The sample comprised whole blood. The chain combines TRBV29-1 with TRBJ2-3; weak D call: TRBD2 (6 bases). This TCR came from an adult who was a healthcare worker with PCR-confirmed SARS-CoV-2 infection or an uninfected control (not recorded which). CDR3 in amino acids: CSTATSGVSTDTQYF. In DNA form, the CDR3 reads TGCAGCACTGCAACATCGGGAGTTAGCACAGATACGCAGTATTTT.